The text below deals with one T cell receptor (beta chain). The CDR3 covers 16 residues. CDR1 is LGHNA, CDR2 YNFKEQ, per germline. The germline V and J ends were trimmed by 0 bases and 1 base, with 10 bases remaining between them. The sample belongs to a study of shared clonotypes between healthy human individuals. Profiling relied on immunoSEQ multiplex PCR, and the TCRdb table lists in-frame clones only, not all of them. The data hold fewer than 2.5 million clones, with 90% to 95% observed a single time. The sequence was obtained from a man aged 18 to 30 in good health. Some clones in this sample may be carry-over from other donors' samples. V usage is TRBV4-2 and J usage is TRBJ1-5, with D possibly TRBD1 on 6 matching bases. What was sequenced was naive CD4+ T cells from PBMCs. Indicated subset: CD45RA+ positively selected. CDR3 coding DNA: TGTGCCAGCAGCCAAGATCTGCAGGGGAGCAATCAGCCCCAGCATTTT. This codes for CASSQDLQGSNQPQHF.